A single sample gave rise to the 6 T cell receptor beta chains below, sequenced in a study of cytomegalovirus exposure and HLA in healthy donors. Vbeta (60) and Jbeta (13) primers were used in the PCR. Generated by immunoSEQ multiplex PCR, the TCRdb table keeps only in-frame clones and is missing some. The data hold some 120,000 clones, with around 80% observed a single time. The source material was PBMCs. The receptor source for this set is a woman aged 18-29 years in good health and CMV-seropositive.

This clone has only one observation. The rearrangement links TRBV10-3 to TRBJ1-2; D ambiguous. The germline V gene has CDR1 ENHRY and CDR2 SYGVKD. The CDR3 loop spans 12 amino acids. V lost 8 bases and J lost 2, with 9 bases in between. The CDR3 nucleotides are TGTGCCATCGCCGCGATGAACTATGGCTACACCTTC. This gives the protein CAIAAMNYGYTF.

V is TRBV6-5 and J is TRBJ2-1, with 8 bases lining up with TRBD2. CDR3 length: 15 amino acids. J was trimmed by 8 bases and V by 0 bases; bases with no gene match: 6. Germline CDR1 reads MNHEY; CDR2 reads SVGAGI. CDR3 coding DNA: TGTGCCAGCAGTTACTCAAGCGGGAGATTGGATGAGCAGTTCTTC. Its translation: CASSYSSGRLDEQFF.

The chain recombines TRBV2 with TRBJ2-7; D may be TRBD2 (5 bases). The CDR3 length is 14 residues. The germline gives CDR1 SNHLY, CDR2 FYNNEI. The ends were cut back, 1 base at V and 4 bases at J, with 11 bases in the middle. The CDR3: CASSEGGLIYEQYF. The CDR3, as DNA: TGTGCCAGCAGTGAAGGCGGACTGATATACGAGCAGTACTTC.

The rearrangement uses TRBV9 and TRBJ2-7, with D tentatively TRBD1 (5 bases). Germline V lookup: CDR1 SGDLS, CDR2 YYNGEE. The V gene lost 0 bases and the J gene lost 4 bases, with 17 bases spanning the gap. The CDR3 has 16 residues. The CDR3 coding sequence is TGTGCCAGCAGCGTAGACCTCTGGGCAGGGAAATACGAGCAGTACTTC. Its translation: CASSVDLWAGKYEQYF. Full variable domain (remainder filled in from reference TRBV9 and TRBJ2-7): DSGVTQTPKHLITATGQRVTLRCSPRSGDLSVYWYQQSLDQGLQFLIQYYNGEERAKGNILERFSAQQFPDLHSELNLSSLELGDSALYFCASSVDLWAGKYEQYFGPGTRLTVT.

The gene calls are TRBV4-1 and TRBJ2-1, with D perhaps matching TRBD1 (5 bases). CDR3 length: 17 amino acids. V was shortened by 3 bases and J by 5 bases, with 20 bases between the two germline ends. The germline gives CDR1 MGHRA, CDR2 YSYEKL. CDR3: CASSHPSGFLANNEQFF. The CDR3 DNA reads TGCGCCAGCAGCCACCCATCAGGGTTCCTCGCCAACAATGAGCAGTTCTTC.

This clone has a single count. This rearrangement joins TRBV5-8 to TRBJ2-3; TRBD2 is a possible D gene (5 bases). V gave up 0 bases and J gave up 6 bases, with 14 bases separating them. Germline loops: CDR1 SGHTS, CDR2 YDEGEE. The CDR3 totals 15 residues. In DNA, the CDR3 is TGTGCCAGCAGCTTGGTAGGTAGGGAGACGGATACGCAGTATTTT. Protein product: CASSLVGRETDTQYF.